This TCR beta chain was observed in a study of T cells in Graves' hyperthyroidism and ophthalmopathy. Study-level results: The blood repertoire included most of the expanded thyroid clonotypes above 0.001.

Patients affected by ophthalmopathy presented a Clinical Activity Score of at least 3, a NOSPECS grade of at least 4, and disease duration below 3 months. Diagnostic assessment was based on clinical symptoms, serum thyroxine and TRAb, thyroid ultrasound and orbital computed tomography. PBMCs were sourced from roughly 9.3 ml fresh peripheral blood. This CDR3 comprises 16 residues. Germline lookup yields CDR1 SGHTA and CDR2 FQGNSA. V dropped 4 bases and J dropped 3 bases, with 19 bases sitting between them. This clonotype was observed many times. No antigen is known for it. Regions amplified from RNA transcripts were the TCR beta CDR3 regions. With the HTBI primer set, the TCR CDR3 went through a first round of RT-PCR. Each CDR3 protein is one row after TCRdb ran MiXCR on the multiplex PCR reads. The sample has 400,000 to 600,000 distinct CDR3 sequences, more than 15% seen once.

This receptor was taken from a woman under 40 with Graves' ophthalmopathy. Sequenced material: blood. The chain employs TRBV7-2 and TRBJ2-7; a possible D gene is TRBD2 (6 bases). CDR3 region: CASSSSRRAGLYEQYF. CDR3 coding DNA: TGTGCCAGCAGCTCAAGCAGGCGGGCGGGACTCTACGAGCAGTACTTC.